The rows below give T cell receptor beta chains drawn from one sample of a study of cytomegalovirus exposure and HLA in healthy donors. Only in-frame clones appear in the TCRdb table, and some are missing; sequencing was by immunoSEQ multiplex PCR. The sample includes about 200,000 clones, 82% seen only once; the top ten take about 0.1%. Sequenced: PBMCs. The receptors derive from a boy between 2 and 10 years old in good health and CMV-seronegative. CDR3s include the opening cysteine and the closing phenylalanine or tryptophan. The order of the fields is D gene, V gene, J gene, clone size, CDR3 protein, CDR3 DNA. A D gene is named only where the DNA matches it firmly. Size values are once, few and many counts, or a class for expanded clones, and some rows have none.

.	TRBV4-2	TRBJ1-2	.	CASSQTRQVGGYTF	TGTGCCAGCAGCCAAACCCGACAGGTGGGGGGCTACACCTTC
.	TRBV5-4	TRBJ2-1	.	CASSLPRSSYNEQFF	TGTGCCAGCAGCTTGCCCCGGAGCTCCTACAATGAGCAGTTCTTC
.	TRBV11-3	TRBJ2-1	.	CASSLQGHYNEQFF	TGTGCCAGCAGCTTACAGGGCCACTACAATGAGCAGTTCTTC
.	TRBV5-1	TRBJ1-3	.	CASTLTGSGNTIYF	TGCGCCAGCACACTAACGGGCTCTGGAAACACCATATATTTT
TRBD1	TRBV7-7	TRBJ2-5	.	CASSGQGRETQYF	TGTGCTAGCAGCGGACAGGGTAGGGAGACCCAGTACTTC
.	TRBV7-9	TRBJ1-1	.	CASSLQGGDTEAFF	TGTGCCAGCAGCTTACAGGGAGGGGACACTGAAGCTTTCTTT
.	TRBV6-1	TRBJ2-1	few	CASSGDSRGMLSYNEQFF	TGTGCCAGCAGTGGGGATAGTAGAGGGATGCTGTCCTACAATGAGCAGTTCTTC
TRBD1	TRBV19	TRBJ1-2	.	CATKSWSGQGKGGYTF	TGTGCCACAAAATCGTGGAGTGGACAGGGAAAGGGTGGCTACACCTTC
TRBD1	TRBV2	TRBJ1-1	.	CASRTGGVGDTEAFF	TGTGCCAGCAGAACAGGGGGCGTGGGCGACACTGAAGCTTTCTTT
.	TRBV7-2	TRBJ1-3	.	CASSLVSGGSRNTIYF	TGTGCCAGCAGCTTAGTTTCGGGGGGGTCTCGAAACACCATATATTTT
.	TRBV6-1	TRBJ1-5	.	CASSVTGSQPQHF	TGTGCCAGCAGTGTAACGGGGAGTCAGCCCCAGCATTTT
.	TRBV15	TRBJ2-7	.	CATSRDPGTGSYEQYF	TGTGCCACCAGCAGAGATCCGGGTACAGGGAGTTACGAGCAGTACTTC
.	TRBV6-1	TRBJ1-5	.	CASRKTGRDNQPQHF	TGTGCCAGCAGAAAAACAGGGAGGGACAATCAGCCCCAGCATTTT
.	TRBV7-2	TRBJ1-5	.	CASSLGGAGNQPQHF	TGTGCCAGCAGCTTAGGGGGCGCTGGCAATCAGCCCCAGCATTTT
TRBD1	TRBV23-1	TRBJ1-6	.	CASTGQGNSPLHF	TGCGCCAGCACGGGACAGGGAAATTCACCCCTCCACTTT
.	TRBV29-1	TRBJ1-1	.	CSAARGGMNTEAFF	TGCAGCGCCGCGCGGGGGGGAATGAACACTGAAGCTTTCTTT
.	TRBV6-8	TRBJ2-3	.	CASSYLGHPSTDTQYF	TGTGCCAGCAGTTACCTGGGCCACCCTAGCACAGATACGCAGTATTTT
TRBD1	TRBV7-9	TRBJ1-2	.	CASSLGLGDSGYGYTF	TGTGCCAGCAGCTTAGGGCTGGGGGACAGTGGCTATGGCTACACCTTC
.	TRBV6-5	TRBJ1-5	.	CASSNRENQPQHF	TGTGCCAGCAGCAACAGGGAAAATCAGCCCCAGCATTTT
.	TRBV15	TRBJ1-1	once	CATSRESGREAFF	TGTGCCACCAGCAGAGAATCTGGGAGGGAAGCTTTCTTT
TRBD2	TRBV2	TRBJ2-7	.	CATRFAGGNEQYF	TGTGCCACCCGTTTTGCGGGGGGGAACGAGCAGTACTTC
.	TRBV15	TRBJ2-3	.	CATSREFRLGDTQYF	TGTGCCACCAGCAGAGAGTTCCGACTCGGGGATACGCAGTATTTT
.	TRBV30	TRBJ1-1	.	CAWSVGGGSTEAFF	TGTGCCTGGAGTGTAGGGGGGGGGAGCACTGAAGCTTTCTTT
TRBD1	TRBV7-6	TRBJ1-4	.	CASRNGTVNEKLFF	TGTGCCAGCAGAAACGGGACAGTCAATGAAAAACTGTTTTTT
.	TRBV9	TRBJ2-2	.	CASSVARENTGELFF	TGTGCCAGCAGCGTAGCCAGGGAGAACACCGGGGAGCTGTTTTTT
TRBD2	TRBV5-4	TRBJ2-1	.	CASSLASGGYNEQFF	TGTGCCAGCAGCTTAGCTAGCGGGGGATACAATGAGCAGTTCTTC
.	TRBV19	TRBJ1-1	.	CATRPGGEGTEAFF	TGTGCCACCCGACCGGGGGGCGAGGGCACTGAAGCTTTCTTT
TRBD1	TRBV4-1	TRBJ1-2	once	CASSQGDTDRVYGYTF	TGCGCCAGCAGCCAAGGCGATACAGACAGGGTGTATGGCTACACCTTC
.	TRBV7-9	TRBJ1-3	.	CASSLTAGGWDQGNTIYF	TGTGCCAGCAGCTTAACCGCGGGAGGCTGGGATCAAGGAAACACCATATATTTT
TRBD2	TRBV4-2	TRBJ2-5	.	CASSQAHASGGTETQYF	TGTGCCAGCAGCCAAGCCCACGCTAGCGGGGGTACTGAGACCCAGTACTTC
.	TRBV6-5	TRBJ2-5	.	CASQGGSTKETQYF	TGTGCCAGCCAGGGCGGATCGACGAAGGAGACCCAGTACTTC
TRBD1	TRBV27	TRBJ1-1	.	CASSLHIGTAKNTEAFF	TGTGCCAGCAGCTTACACATAGGGACAGCCAAGAACACTGAAGCTTTCTTT
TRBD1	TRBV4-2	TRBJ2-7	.	CASSQAPGQGAYEQYF	TGTGCCAGCAGCCAGGCCCCAGGACAGGGGGCCTACGAGCAGTACTTC
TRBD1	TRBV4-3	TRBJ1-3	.	CASSQTGTGRNTIYF	TGCGCCAGCAGCCAGACCGGGACAGGGAGAAACACCATATATTTT
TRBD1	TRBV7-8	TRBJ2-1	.	CASSSDRGGSYNEQFF	TGTGCCAGCAGCTCCGACAGGGGTGGGTCCTACAATGAGCAGTTCTTC
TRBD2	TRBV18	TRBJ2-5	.	CASSARGDRGETQYF	TGTGCCAGCTCAGCCCGGGGGGATCGGGGAGAGACCCAGTACTTC
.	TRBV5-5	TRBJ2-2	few	CASSPNTNTGELFF	TGTGCCAGCAGCCCCAATACAAACACCGGGGAGCTGTTTTTT
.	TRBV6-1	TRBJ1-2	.	CASSASVANYGYTF	TGTGCCAGCAGTGCCAGCGTAGCTAACTATGGCTACACCTTC
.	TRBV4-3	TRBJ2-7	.	CASSPRVSVEQYF	TGCGCCAGCAGCCCCAGGGTTTCGGTCGAGCAGTACTTC
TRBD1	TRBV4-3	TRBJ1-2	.	CASSLEPGTGEEGYTF	TGCGCCAGCAGCCTAGAACCCGGGACAGGGGAAGAGGGCTACACCTTC
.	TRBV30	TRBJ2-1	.	CAWSVQGGSEQFF	TGTGCCTGGAGTGTACAGGGCGGGAGTGAGCAGTTCTTC
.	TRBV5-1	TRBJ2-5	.	CASSATGGGSETQYF	TGCGCCAGCAGCGCAACAGGGGGGGGTTCGGAGACCCAGTACTTC
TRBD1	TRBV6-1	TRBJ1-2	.	CASIWGQGYGYTF	TGTGCCAGCATCTGGGGACAGGGGTATGGCTACACCTTC
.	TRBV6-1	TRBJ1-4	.	CASSEGQGNEKLFF	TGTGCCAGCAGTGAAGGCCAGGGTAATGAAAAACTGTTTTTT
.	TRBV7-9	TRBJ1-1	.	CASSLGSNTEAFF	TGTGCCAGCAGCTTGGGCAGCAACACTGAAGCTTTCTTT
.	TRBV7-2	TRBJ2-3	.	CASSFAEGDTQYF	TGTGCCAGCAGCTTTGCCGAGGGAGATACGCAGTATTTT
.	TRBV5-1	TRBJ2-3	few	CASSLGGTSTDTQYF	TGCGCCAGCAGCTTGGGCGGGACTAGCACAGATACGCAGTATTTT
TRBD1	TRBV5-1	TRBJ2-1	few	CASSLDRGPLDEQFF	TGCGCCAGCAGCTTAGACAGGGGGCCGTTGGATGAGCAGTTCTTC
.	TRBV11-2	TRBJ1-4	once	CASSLDREQKLFF	TGTGCCAGCAGCTTAGATCGGGAACAAAAACTGTTTTTT
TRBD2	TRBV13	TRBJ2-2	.	CASSPRLSGGASSGELFF	TGTGCCAGCAGCCCGCGGCTTAGCGGGGGGGCGAGTTCCGGGGAGCTGTTTTTT
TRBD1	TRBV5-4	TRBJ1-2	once	CASSRGTGLPGLYGYTF	TGTGCCAGCAGCCGAGGGACAGGCCTCCCAGGGCTCTATGGCTACACCTTC
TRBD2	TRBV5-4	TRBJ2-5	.	CASSGTGTSVETQYF	TGTGCCAGCAGCGGCACCGGGACTAGTGTAGAGACCCAGTACTTC
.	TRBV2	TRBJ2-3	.	CASSLGGPDTQYF	TGTGCCAGCAGCCTCGGGGGTCCAGATACGCAGTATTTT